A selection of T cell receptor beta chains follows, all from one sample in a study of response to subunit inactivated influenza vaccine. TCRdb analysed the RT-PCR reads with MiXCR anew, one entry per CDR3 protein. This sample carries hundreds of thousands of distinct CDR3 sequences, 10% to 15% of them seen once, and the ten largest clones take 10%. The sample was PBMCs from blood, taken on the day of vaccination. The receptors were gathered from a man in his fifties who received an inactivated influenza vaccine. Each CDR3 is given with its conserved first and last residue. D genes are given only for firm matches. Size values are once, few and many counts, or a class for expanded clones, and some rows have none.

size,V,D,J,CDR3,DNA
few,TRBV11-1,TRBD2,TRBJ2-5,CASSLGSGSPTQKETQYF,TGTGCCAGCAGCTTAGGAAGCGGGAGCCCGACCCAAAAAGAGACCCAGTACTTC
.,TRBV20-1,.,TRBJ2-1,CSAWGSTNNEQFF,TGCAGTGCCTGGGGTAGCACCAACAATGAGCAGTTCTTC
many,TRBV12-3/TRBV12-4,.,TRBJ2-1,CATRDSLANEQFF,TGTGCCACCCGGGACTCCCTAGCAAATGAGCAGTTCTTC
few,TRBV7-2,.,TRBJ1-5,CASSLDVGPQHF,TGTGCCAGCAGCCTCGACGTGGGCCCCCAGCATTTT
few,TRBV30,.,TRBJ2-2,CAWTQDTGELFF,TGTGCCTGGACCCAGGACACCGGGGAGCTGTTTTTT
many,TRBV5-1,TRBD2,TRBJ2-2,CASSSTSGSTGELFF,TGCGCCAGCAGCTCCACTAGCGGGAGTACCGGGGAGCTGTTTTTT
few,TRBV10-3,.,TRBJ2-7,CAISERGGLSYEQYF,TGTGCCATCAGTGAGAGGGGGGGGCTTTCCTACGAGCAGTACTTC
.,TRBV4-3,.,TRBJ2-6,CASSSRAIHSGANVLTF,TGCGCCAGCAGCTCCAGAGCTATCCACTCTGGGGCCAACGTCCTGACTTTC
few,TRBV24-1,TRBD1,TRBJ2-1,CATSGQTGFNEQFF,TGTGCCACCAGTGGCCAGACAGGGTTCAATGAGCAGTTCTTC
.,TRBV28,.,TRBJ2-7,CASSFERARGYEQYF,TGTGCCAGCAGTTTCGAGCGGGCTCGAGGCTACGAGCAGTACTTC
few,TRBV20-1,TRBD2,TRBJ2-1,CSAFLAGGQSEQFF,TGCAGTGCCTTTCTAGCGGGAGGGCAGAGTGAGCAGTTCTTC
.,TRBV28,TRBD1,TRBJ2-7,CASRLRTGISREQYF,TGTGCCAGCAGACTAAGGACAGGGATCTCTCGGGAGCAGTACTTC
few,TRBV25-1,TRBD2,TRBJ2-3,CASRSGLASTDTQYF,TGTGCCAGCAGATCCGGACTAGCGAGCACAGATACGCAGTATTTT
.,TRBV5-1,.,TRBJ2-1,CASSLEAGSNEQFF,TGCGCCAGCAGCTTGGAGGCCGGGAGCAATGAGCAGTTCTTC
.,TRBV11-2,.,TRBJ2-7,CASSIRGGRDEQYF,TGTGCCAGCAGCATCAGGGGGGGAAGAGACGAGCAGTACTTC
few,TRBV4-3,.,TRBJ2-3,CASSQLTAGTDTQYF,TGCGCCAGCAGCCAGCTAACAGCTGGCACAGATACGCAGTATTTT
.,TRBV7-5,.,TRBJ2-7,CISVPEATRDFVHEQYF,.
few,TRBV5-1,TRBD2,TRBJ2-1,CASSLALAGATNEQFF,TGCGCCAGCAGCTTGGCTCTAGCGGGAGCGACTAATGAGCAGTTCTTC
many,TRBV5-1,.,TRBJ2-7,CASSLSSSYEQYF,TGTGCCAGCAGCTTATCATCCTCCTACGAGCAGTACTTC
few,TRBV7-9,TRBD1,TRBJ2-2,CASSRDRGVWTGELFF,TGTGCCAGCAGCCGGGACAGGGGAGTTTGGACCGGGGAGCTGTTTTTT
few,TRBV5-1,.,TRBJ2-2,CASSFKGANTGELFF,TGCGCCAGCAGCTTTAAGGGCGCGAACACCGGGGAGCTGTTTTTT
.,TRBV29-1,.,TRBJ1-2,CSVGGQDLGGYTF,TGCAGCGTCGGTGGACAAGACCTTGGTGGCTACACCTTC
.,TRBV6-2/TRBV6-3,TRBD2,TRBJ2-1,CASSYPGLAGVPSSYNEQFF,TGTGCCAGCAGTTATCCGGGACTAGCGGGAGTCCCTAGCTCCTACAATGAGCAGTTCTTC
many,TRBV6-2/TRBV6-3,.,TRBJ2-7,CASSYSRYYEQYF,TGTGCCAGCAGTTACTCGAGGTACTACGAGCAGTACTTC
.,TRBV18,TRBD1,TRBJ1-5,CASSRDREQPQHF,TGTGCCAGCTCAAGGGACAGGGAACAGCCCCAGCATTTT
few,TRBV12-3/TRBV12-4,.,TRBJ2-7,CASSKRLNSYEQYF,TGTGCCAGCAGTAAGAGGTTAAACTCCTACGAGCAGTACTTC
.,TRBV7-2,.,TRBJ1-3,CASSLAETDSGNTIYF,TGTGCCAGCAGCTTAGCCGAGACAGACTCTGGAAACACCATATATTTT
.,TRBV20-1,TRBD1,TRBJ2-7,CSATNDRVTVYEQYF,TGCAGTGCTACCAATGACAGGGTCACGGTCTACGAGCAGTACTTC
.,TRBV24-1,.,TRBJ2-3,CAAPRVSGRDTQYF,TGTGCCGCCCCCCGTGTCTCGGGCAGAGATACGCAGTATTTT
.,TRBV4-1,.,TRBJ1-1,CASSQVVWGNTEAFF,TGCGCCAGCAGCCAAGTGGTGTGGGGGAACACTGAAGCTTTCTTT
many,TRBV5-6,TRBD1,TRBJ1-2,CASSLGQGHYGYTF,TGTGCCAGCAGCTTGGGACAGGGTCACTATGGCTACACCTTC
few,TRBV12-3/TRBV12-4,.,TRBJ1-4,CASSLATGRGGKLFF,TGTGCCAGCAGTTTAGCGACAGGTCGCGGTGGAAAACTGTTTTTT
few,TRBV9,TRBD2,TRBJ2-7,CASSAGTSAAYEQYF,TGTGCCAGCAGTGCTGGGACTAGCGCAGCCTACGAGCAGTACTTC
many,TRBV12-3/TRBV12-4,.,TRBJ2-3,CASSRPGTYTDTQYF,TGTGCCAGCAGCCGACCCGGGACCTACACAGATACGCAGTATTTT
.,TRBV29-1,TRBD1,TRBJ1-1,CSANRGANTEAFF,TGCAGCGCTAACAGGGGGGCGAACACTGAAGCTTTCTTT
few,TRBV5-6,TRBD2,TRBJ2-1,CASSWRASGDYSIYNEQFF,TGTGCCAGCAGCTGGCGGGCTAGCGGGGACTATAGTATTTACAATGAGCAGTTCTTC
few,TRBV20-1,.,TRBJ1-5,CSASSGSSNQPQHF,TGCAGTGCTAGCTCCGGGAGTAGCAATCAGCCCCAGCATTTT
few,TRBV28,TRBD1,TRBJ2-7,CASSRGQDKEQYF,TGTGCCAGCAGCCGGGGACAGGACAAAGAGCAGTACTTC
few,TRBV5-6,.,TRBJ1-2,CASSRPDIPSRYTF,TGTGCCAGCAGCCGCCCGGACATTCCGTCGCGCTACACCTTC
many,TRBV29-1,.,TRBJ2-2,CSVAQGGTGELFF,TGCAGCGTTGCACAGGGGGGGACCGGGGAGCTGTTTTTT
few,TRBV3-1,.,TRBJ1-2,CASSQDEPYYGYTF,TGTGCCAGCAGCCAAGACGAGCCCTACTATGGCTACACCTTC
few,TRBV10-3,.,TRBJ2-3,CAIRAGASTDTQYF,TGTGCCATCAGGGCCGGGGCTAGCACAGATACGCAGTATTTT
.,TRBV20-1,TRBD2,TRBJ2-2,CSARSGANTGELFF,TGCAGTGCTAGAAGCGGGGCGAACACCGGGGAGCTGTTTTTT
few,TRBV12-3/TRBV12-4,TRBD1,TRBJ1-2,CASSLGQERYGYTF,TGTGCCAGCAGTCTTGGACAGGAGAGATATGGCTACACCTTC